Listed below are T cell receptor beta chains from one sample, sequenced in a study of technical replicates of blood from a handful of donors. The method was immunoSEQ multiplex PCR; TCRdb's version includes in-frame clones alone and lacks a portion of them. The data hold roughly 81,000 clones, with 97% observed a single time. The sample taken for sequencing was T cells isolated from PBMCs. These TCRs come from a human donor in good health. Each CDR3 is given with its conserved first and last residue. Each record gives: CDR3 protein, CDR3 DNA, CDR3 length, D gene, V gene, clone size, J gene. The D gene is left open where the match is weak. Size is omitted from some rows. Given values are once, few, many or a class for expanded clones.

CASSPLAGANVLTF,TGTGCCAGCAGTCCCCTTGCTGGGGCCAACGTCCTGACTTTC,14,.,TRBV28,.,TRBJ2-6
CASSQDRGGGDRTNEKLFF,TGCGCCAGCAGCCAAGATCGAGGAGGAGGGGACAGGACTAATGAAAAACTGTTTTTT,19,TRBD1,TRBV4-1,once,TRBJ1-4
CASSIPTRQPEKLFF,TGTGCCAGTAGTATCCCCACCCGACAGCCTGAAAAACTGTTTTTT,15,.,TRBV19,.,TRBJ1-4
CASSLIGSNYGYTF,TGTGCCAGCAGTTTAATTGGCAGTAACTATGGCTACACCTTC,14,.,TRBV28,.,TRBJ1-2
CASSEGRGDLEAFF,TGTGCCAGCAGTGAAGGCAGGGGGGATCTTGAAGCTTTCTTT,14,TRBD1,TRBV2,.,TRBJ1-1
CASSLLRRGRVGGYTF,TGTGCCAGCAGCTTACTACGAAGGGGGCGGGTTGGGGGCTACACCTTC,16,TRBD1,TRBV13,once,TRBJ1-2
CASSDPGLAGDEQFF,TGTGCCAGCAGTGACCCGGGACTAGCGGGCGATGAGCAGTTCTTC,15,TRBD2,TRBV6-1,.,TRBJ2-1
CASSSLLGLAGDVGELFF,TGTGCCAGCAGCTCCCTTTTAGGACTAGCGGGAGACGTCGGGGAGCTGTTTTTT,18,TRBD2,TRBV7-9,.,TRBJ2-2
CASSGRGLYEQYF,TGTGCCAGCAGTGGTCGGGGGTTGTACGAGCAGTACTTC,13,.,TRBV25-1,.,TRBJ2-7
CASSTGFNQPQHF,TGTGCCAGCAGTACAGGGTTCAATCAGCCCCAGCATTTT,13,.,TRBV6-5,.,TRBJ1-5
CATSRDLAGTQYF,TGTGCCACCAGCAGAGATTTGGCAGGAACGCAGTATTTT,13,.,TRBV15,.,TRBJ2-3
CASSTRETYNEQFF,TGTGCCAGCAGCACCAGGGAAACCTACAATGAGCAGTTCTTC,14,.,TRBV7-9,.,TRBJ2-1
CAISESLGTESITYEQYF,TGTGCCATCAGTGAGTCCTTGGGGACAGAATCGATCACCTACGAGCAGTACTTC,18,TRBD1,TRBV10-3,.,TRBJ2-7
CASSRQGAGRNTEAFF,TGTGCCAGCAGTCGACAGGGGGCAGGGAGAAACACTGAAGCTTTCTTT,16,TRBD1,TRBV25-1,.,TRBJ1-1
CASSFFGTDEKLFF,TGTGCCAGCAGCTTCTTCGGGACAGACGAAAAACTGTTTTTT,14,TRBD1,TRBV7-9,.,TRBJ1-4
CASSVSGGRETQYF,TGTGCCAGCAGCGTCTCGGGGGGAAGAGAGACCCAGTACTTC,14,TRBD2,TRBV9,.,TRBJ2-5
CAWSVLGFDYGYTF,TGTGCCTGGAGTGTACTAGGGTTTGACTATGGCTACACCTTC,14,.,TRBV30,.,TRBJ1-2
CAIRQGAAYEQYF,TGTGCCATACGACAGGGGGCAGCCTACGAGCAGTACTTC,13,TRBD1,TRBV28,once,TRBJ2-7
CASSWKDLYEQYF,TGCGCCAGCAGCTGGAAAGACTTATACGAGCAGTACTTC,13,.,TRBV5-1,.,TRBJ2-7
CASSPIQGGGVEQYF,TGTGCCAGCAGCCCTATACAGGGGGGCGGGGTCGAGCAGTACTTC,15,TRBD1,TRBV28,.,TRBJ2-7
CASSPQSSYEQYF,TGTGCCAGCAGCCCCCAGTCGTCCTACGAGCAGTACTTC,13,.,TRBV7-9,.,TRBJ2-7
CASSPGQGISETQYF,TGTGCCAGCAGTCCGGGACAGGGGATTTCAGAGACCCAGTACTTC,15,TRBD1,TRBV28,once,TRBJ2-5
CASSWRQGFNNEQFF,TGCGCCAGCAGCTGGAGACAGGGCTTCAACAATGAGCAGTTCTTC,15,TRBD1,TRBV5-1,.,TRBJ2-1
CASSVGQVMAAGESGELFF,TGTGCCAGCAGTGTGGGACAGGTTATGGCGGCGGGAGAATCCGGGGAGCTGTTTTTT,19,.,TRBV6-1,.,TRBJ2-2